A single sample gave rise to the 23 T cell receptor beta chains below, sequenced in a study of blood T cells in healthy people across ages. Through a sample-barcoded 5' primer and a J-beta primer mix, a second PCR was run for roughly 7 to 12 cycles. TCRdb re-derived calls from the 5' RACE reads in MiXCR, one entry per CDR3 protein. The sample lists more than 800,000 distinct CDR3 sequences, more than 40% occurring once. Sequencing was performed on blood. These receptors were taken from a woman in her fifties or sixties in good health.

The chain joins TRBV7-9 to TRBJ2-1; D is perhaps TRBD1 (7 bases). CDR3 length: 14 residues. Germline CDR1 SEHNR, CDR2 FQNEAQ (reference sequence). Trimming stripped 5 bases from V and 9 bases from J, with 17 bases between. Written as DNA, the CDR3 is TGTGCCAGCAGCACGAAGACAGGGACTGCTGAGCAGTTCTTC. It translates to CASSTKTGTAEQFF.

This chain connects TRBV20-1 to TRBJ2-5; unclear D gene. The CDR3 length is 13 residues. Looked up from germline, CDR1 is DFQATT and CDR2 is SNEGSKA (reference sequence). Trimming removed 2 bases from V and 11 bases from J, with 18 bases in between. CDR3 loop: CSARPTSSYGQYF. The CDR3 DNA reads TGCAGTGCTAGACCGACTTCTTCCTACGGGCAGTACTTC.

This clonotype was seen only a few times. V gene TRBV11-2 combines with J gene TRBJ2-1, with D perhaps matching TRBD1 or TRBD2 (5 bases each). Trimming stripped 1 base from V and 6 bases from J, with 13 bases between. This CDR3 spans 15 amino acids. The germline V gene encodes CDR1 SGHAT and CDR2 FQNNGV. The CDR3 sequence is CASSLATRGRNEQFF. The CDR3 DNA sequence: TGTGCCAGCAGCTTAGCCACCCGGGGCCGCAATGAGCAGTTCTTC.

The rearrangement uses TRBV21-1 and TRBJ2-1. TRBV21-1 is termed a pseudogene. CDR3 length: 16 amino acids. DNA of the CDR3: TGTGCCAGCAGCATAGGGGGAACGCTTGCCTACAATGAGCAGTTCTTC. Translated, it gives CASSIGGTLAYNEQFF.

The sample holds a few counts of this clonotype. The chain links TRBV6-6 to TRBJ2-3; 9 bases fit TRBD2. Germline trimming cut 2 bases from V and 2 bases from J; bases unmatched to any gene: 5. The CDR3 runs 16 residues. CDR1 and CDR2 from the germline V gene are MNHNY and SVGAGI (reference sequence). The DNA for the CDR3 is TGTGCCAGCAGTTACACACTAGCGGGCTTCACAGATACGCAGTATTTT. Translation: CASSYTLAGFTDTQYF.

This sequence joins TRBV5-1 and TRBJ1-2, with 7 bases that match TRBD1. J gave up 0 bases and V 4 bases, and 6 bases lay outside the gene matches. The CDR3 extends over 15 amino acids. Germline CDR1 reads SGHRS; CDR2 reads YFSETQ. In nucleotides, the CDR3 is TGCGCCAGCAGCCGCGGACAGGTAGCTAACTATGGCTACACCTTC. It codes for CASSRGQVANYGYTF.

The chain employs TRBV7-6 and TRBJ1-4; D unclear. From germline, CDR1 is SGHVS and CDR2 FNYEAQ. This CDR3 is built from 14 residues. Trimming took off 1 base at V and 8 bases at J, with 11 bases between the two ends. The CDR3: CASSLGGLQEKLFF. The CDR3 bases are TGTGCCAGCAGCTTAGGGGGTCTCCAAGAAAAACTGTTTTTT.

CDR3 nucleotides: TGCGCCAGCAGCGGATTGGGGGGTGTTGAAGAGACCCAGTACTTC. Residues: CASSGLGGVEETQYF. V and J are TRBV5-1 and TRBJ2-5; tentative D call: TRBD2 (6 bases). Germline CDR1 is SGHRS and CDR2 is YFSETQ. This CDR3 has 15 amino acids. Trimming stripped 4 bases from V and 3 bases from J, with 16 bases between.

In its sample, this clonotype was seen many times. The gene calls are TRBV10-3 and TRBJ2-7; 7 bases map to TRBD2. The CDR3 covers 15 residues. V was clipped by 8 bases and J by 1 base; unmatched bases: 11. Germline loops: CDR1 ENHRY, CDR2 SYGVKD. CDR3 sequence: CAISGLGGSSYEQYF. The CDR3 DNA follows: TGTGCCATCTCCGGGCTGGGGGGGTCTTCCTACGAGCAGTACTTC.

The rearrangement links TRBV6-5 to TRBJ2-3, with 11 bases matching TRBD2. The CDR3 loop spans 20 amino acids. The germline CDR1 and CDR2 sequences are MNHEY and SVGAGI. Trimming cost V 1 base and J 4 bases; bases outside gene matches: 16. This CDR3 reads CASSYFSGVAGGIVSDTQYF. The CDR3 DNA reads TGTGCCAGCAGTTACTTTTCGGGAGTAGCGGGAGGGATAGTCTCAGATACGCAGTATTTT.

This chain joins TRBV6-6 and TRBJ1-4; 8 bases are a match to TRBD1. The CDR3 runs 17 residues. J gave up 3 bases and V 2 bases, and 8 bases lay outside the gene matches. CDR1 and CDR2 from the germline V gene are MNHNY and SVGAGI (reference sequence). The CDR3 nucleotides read TGTGCCAGCAGTTACCCGACAGGGGCGGAAGCTAATGAAAAACTGTTTTTT. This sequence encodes CASSYPTGAEANEKLFF.

The CDR3 DNA follows: TGTGCCAGCAGTTACTCGCCCCATGGACAGGGGGGTGAGCAGTACTTC. Amino acids: CASSYSPHGQGGEQYF. This chain uses TRBV6-5 with TRBJ2-4; 10 positions agree with TRBD1. The CDR3 contains 16 residues. Trimming removed 0 bases from V and 13 bases from J; junction bases left unmatched: 12. The germline V gene has CDR1 MNHEY and CDR2 SVGAGI.

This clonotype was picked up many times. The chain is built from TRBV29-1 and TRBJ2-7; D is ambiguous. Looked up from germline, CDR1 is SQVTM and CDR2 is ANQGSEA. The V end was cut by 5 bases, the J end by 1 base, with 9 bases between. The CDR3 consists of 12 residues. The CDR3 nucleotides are TGCAGCGTTTTAGGGATATCCTACGAGCAGTACTTC. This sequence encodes CSVLGISYEQYF.

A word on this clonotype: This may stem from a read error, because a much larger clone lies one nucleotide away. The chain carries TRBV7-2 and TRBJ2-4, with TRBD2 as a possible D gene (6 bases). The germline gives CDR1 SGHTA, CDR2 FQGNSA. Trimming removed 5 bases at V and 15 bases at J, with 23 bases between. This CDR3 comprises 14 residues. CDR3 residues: CASSPSARTYERYF. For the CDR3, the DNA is TGTGCCAGCAGCCCTAGCGCCAGAACCTACGAGCGGTACTTC.

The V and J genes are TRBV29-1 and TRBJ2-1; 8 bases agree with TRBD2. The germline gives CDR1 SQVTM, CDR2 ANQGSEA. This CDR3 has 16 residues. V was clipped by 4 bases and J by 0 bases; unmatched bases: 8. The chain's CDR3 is CSVVGLVGSSYNEQFF. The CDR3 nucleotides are TGCAGCGTTGTGGGACTAGTTGGGAGCTCCTACAATGAGCAGTTCTTC.

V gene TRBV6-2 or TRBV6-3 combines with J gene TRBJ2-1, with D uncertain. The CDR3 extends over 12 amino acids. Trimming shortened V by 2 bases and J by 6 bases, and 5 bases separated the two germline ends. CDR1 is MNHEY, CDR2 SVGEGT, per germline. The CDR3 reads CASSYIRNEQFF. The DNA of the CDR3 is TGTGCCAGCAGTTACATCCGCAATGAGCAGTTCTTC.

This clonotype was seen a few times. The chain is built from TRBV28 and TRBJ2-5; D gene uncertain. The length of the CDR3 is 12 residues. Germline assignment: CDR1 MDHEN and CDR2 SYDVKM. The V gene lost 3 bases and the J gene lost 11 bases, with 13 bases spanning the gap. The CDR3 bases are TGTGCCAGCAGTTTTGGCCTCACAAGGCAGTACTTC. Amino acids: CASSFGLTRQYF.

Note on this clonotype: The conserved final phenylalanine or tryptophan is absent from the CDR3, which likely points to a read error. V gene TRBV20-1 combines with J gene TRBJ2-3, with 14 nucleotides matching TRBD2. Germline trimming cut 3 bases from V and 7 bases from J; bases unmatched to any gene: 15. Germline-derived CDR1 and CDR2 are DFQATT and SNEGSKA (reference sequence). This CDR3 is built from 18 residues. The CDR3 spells CSARGTSGGPLTANTQYV. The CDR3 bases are TGCAGTGCTAGGGGGACTAGCGGGGGTCCATTAACGGCAAATACGCAGTATGTT.

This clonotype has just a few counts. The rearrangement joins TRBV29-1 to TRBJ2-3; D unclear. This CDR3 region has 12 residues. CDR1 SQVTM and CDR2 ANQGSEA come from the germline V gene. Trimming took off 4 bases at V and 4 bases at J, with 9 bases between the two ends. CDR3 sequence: CSVVSVADTQYF. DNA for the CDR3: TGCAGCGTTGTTAGTGTGGCAGATACGCAGTATTTT.

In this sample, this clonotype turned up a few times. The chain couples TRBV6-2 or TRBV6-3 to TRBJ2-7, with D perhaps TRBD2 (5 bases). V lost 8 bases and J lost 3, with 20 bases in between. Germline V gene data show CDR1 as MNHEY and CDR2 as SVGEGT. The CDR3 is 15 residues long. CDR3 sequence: CASRRVDLVVYEQYF. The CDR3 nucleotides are TGTGCCAGCCGTCGGGTGGACTTAGTAGTCTACGAGCAGTACTTC.

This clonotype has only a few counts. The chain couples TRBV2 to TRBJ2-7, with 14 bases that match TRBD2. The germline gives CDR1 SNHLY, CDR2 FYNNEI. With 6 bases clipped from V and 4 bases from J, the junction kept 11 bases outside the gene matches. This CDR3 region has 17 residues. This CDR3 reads CASSLTSGTSGRYEQYF. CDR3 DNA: TGTGCCAGCAGCCTGACCTCGGGGACTAGCGGGAGATACGAGCAGTACTTC. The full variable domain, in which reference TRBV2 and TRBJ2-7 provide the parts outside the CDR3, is EPEVTQTPSHQVTQMGQEVILRCVPISNHLYFYWYRQILGQKVEFLVSFYNNEISEKSEIFDDQFSVERPDGSNFTLKIRSTKLEDSAMYFCASSLTSGTSGRYEQYFGPGTRLTVT.

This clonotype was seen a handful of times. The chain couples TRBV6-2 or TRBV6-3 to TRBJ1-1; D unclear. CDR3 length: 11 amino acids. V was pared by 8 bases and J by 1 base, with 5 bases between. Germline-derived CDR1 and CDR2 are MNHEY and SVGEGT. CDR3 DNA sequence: TGTGCCAGCGCCTGGAACACTGAAGCTTTCTTT. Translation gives CASAWNTEAFF.

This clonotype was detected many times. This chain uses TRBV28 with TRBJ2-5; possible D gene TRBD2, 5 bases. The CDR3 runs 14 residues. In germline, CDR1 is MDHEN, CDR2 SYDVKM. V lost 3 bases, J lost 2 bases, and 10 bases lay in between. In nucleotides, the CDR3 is TGTGCCAGCAGTTTCGGGGATGCACAAGAGACCCAGTACTTC. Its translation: CASSFGDAQETQYF.